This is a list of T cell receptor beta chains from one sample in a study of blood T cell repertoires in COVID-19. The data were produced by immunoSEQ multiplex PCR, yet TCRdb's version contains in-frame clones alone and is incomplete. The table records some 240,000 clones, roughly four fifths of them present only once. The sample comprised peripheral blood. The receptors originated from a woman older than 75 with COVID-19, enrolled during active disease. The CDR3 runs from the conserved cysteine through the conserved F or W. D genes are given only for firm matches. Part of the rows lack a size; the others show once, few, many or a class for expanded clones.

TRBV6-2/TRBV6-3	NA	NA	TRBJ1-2	CASSSGGYYGYTF	TGTGCCAGCAGTTCCGGGGGGTACTATGGCTACACCTTC
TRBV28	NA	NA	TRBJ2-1	CASSLSAQGSAWGSYNEQFF	TGTGCCAGCAGTTTATCGGCACAGGGATCTGCTTGGGGCTCCTACAATGAGCAGTTCTTC
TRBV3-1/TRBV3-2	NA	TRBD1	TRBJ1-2	CASSRKGQGANYGYTF	TGTGCCAGCAGCAGAAAGGGACAGGGGGCTAACTATGGCTACACCTTC
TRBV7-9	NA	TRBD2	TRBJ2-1	CASSLVAGLIEQFF	TGTGCCAGCAGCTTAGTCGCGGGACTAATTGAGCAGTTCTTC
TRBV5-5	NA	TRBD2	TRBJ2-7	CASSLGTSGYYEQYF	TGTGCCAGCAGCTTGGGGACTAGCGGGTACTACGAGCAGTACTTC
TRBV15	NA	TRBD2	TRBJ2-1	CATSRLAGAYNEQFF	TGTGCCACCAGCAGGTTAGCGGGTGCCTACAATGAGCAGTTCTTC
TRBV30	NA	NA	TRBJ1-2	CAWSPGEYYGYTF	TGTGCCTGGTCTCCCGGGGAATACTATGGCTACACCTTC
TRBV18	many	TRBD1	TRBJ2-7	CASSPGQSPTYEQYF	TGTGCCAGCTCACCGGGACAGTCACCCACCTACGAGCAGTACTTC
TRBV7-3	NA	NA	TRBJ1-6	CASSLDPGLRSPLHF	TGTGCCAGCAGCCTCGACCCAGGGTTAAGATCACCCCTCCACTTT
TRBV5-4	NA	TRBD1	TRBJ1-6	CASSLGPILDRGSSPLHF	TGTGCCAGCAGCTTGGGACCGATACTGGACAGGGGTTCTTCACCCCTCCACTTT
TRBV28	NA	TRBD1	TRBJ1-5	CASKTSGTGVQPQHF	TGTGCCAGCAAAACTTCCGGGACAGGGGTTCAGCCCCAGCATTTT
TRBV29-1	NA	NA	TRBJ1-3	CSARSSGNTIYF	TGCAGCGCTAGAAGCTCTGGAAACACCATATATTTT
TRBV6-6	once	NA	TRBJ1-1	CASRRDYTEAFF	TGTGCCAGCAGGAGAGATTACACTGAAGCTTTCTTT
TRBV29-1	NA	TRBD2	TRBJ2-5	CSVTGTSGTDTQYF	TGCAGCGTCACCGGGACTAGCGGGACCGATACCCAGTACTTC